The 27 T cell receptor beta chains below were found in one sample sequenced in a study of molecular identifiers for immune sequencing clone quantification. One entry per CDR3 protein, called by TCRdb with MiXCR from the PCR reads. In the table there are 400,000 to 600,000 distinct CDR3 sequences, roughly a fifth of which are singletons. The sample taken for sequencing was naive CD8+ T cells from blood, with Jurkat cell RNA spiked in. Noted subset: FACS-sorted CD8+CD4-CCR7+CD45RA+ naive T cells. The receptors were sampled from a human donor in good health. Some libraries in this study had Jurkat cell RNA spiked in.

This clonotype came up many times. The chain joins TRBV5-1 to TRBJ1-1; 9 bases agree with TRBD1. Trimming took 2 bases from V and 6 from J; bases not matched to a gene: 8. CDR3 length equals 15 residues. Looked up from germline, CDR1 is SGHRS and CDR2 is YFSETQ. The CDR3 DNA reads TGCGCCAGCAGCTTTGGAACAGGGGGCGCCTCTGAAGCTTTCTTT. This sequence encodes CASSFGTGGASEAFF.

This clonotype was found a few times. The V gene is TRBV12-3 or TRBV12-4, the J gene TRBJ2-7, with a possible D match to TRBD1 (5 bases). The CDR3 is 13 amino acids. V gave up 8 bases and J gave up 2 bases, with 13 bases separating them. The CDR3, as DNA: TGTGCCAGCTCCCTGGACAACACCTACGAGCAGTACTTC. Its translation is CASSLDNTYEQYF.

On this clonotype: A read error may be the cause here, since a much bigger clone is one base away. The CDR3 end shows no conserved phenylalanine or tryptophan, and so a read error is likely. The CDR3 reads CASGSGTADEQFL. In DNA form, the CDR3 reads TGTGCCAGCGGGTCCGGGACTGCCGATGAGCAGTTCCTC. The gene calls are TRBV5-3 and TRBJ2-1, with D tentatively TRBD2 (6 bases). TRBV5-3 counts as an open reading frame of uncertain function. Trimming removed 8 bases from V and 8 bases from J, with 17 bases in between. CDR3 length: 13 residues.

A remark on this clonotype: Since the CDR3 does not end with the conserved phenylalanine or tryptophan, this likely comes from a read error. The J gene is TRBJ2-7, the V gene TRBV6-1; D uncertain. Per germline, CDR1 MNHNS and CDR2 SASEGT. This CDR3 is built from 15 residues. The ends were cut back, 5 bases at V and 3 bases at J, with 17 bases in the middle. This CDR3 reads CASSPNSWGVYEQYL. The CDR3 nucleotides are TGTGCCAGCAGTCCAAACAGTTGGGGTGTCTACGAGCAGTACCTC.

This clonotype was observed many times. The V and J genes are TRBV12-3 or TRBV12-4 and TRBJ2-5; D remains unclear. V shed 4 bases and J shed 4 bases, with 10 bases lying between them. The CDR3 is made up of 13 amino acids. CDR3 in amino acids: CASSWAYRETQYF. Here the CDR3 DNA reads TGTGCCAGCAGTTGGGCCTATCGAGAGACCCAGTACTTC.

This clonotype was seen more than once but under ten times. The chain recombines TRBV18 with TRBJ2-7, with D maybe TRBD1 (5 bases). The length of the CDR3 is 14 residues. Germline V gene sequence: CDR1 KGHSH, CDR2 LQKENI. V was clipped by 0 bases and J by 2 bases, with 8 bases between them. CDR3 in DNA: TGTGCCAGCTCACCACCGGGGCACCCCTACGAGCAGTACTTC. Protein: CASSPPGHPYEQYF.

This clonotype was seen ten or more times. The V gene is TRBV11-2, the J gene TRBJ2-3; D tentatively fits TRBD1 or TRBD2 (5 bases each). CDR3 length equals 15 residues. Germline-derived CDR1 and CDR2 are SGHAT and FQNNGV. V lost 2 bases and J lost 8, with 17 bases in between. Here the CDR3 reads CASSLRGQGDGTQYF. The CDR3 DNA reads as TGTGCCAGCAGCTTACGCGGGCAGGGTGACGGTACGCAGTATTTT.

This clonotype was detected many times. The V call is TRBV20-1, the J call TRBJ2-2; a possible D gene is TRBD2 (5 bases). V was trimmed by 3 bases and J by 3 bases, leaving 11 bases between them. The CDR3 extends over 14 amino acids. Germline loops: CDR1 DFQATT, CDR2 SNEGSKA (reference sequence). The CDR3 is CSASGGWDTGELFF. In DNA form, the CDR3 reads TGCAGTGCTAGTGGCGGGTGGGACACCGGGGAGCTGTTTTTT.

This clonotype was picked up a small number of times. One end of the junction varies from germline; a read error may be responsible. This sequence joins TRBV7-9 and TRBJ2-2, with 9 bases fitting TRBD1. Germline CDR1 reads SEHNR; CDR2 reads FQNEAQ (reference sequence). The CDR3 has 15 residues. The CDR3 spells CASSKQGANTGEPFF. The CDR3 region has the DNA TGTGCCAGCAGCAAACAGGGGGCTAACACCGGGGAGCCGTTTTTT.

This clonotype was observed a handful of times. The chain links TRBV30 to TRBJ2-7, with D perhaps assigned TRBD1 or TRBD2 (5 bases each). Trimming took 0 bases from V and 7 from J, leaving 13 bases between them. Germline V lookup: CDR1 GTSNPN, CDR2 SVGIG (reference sequence). The CDR3 contains 13 residues. CDR3 sequence reads: CAWSVFSREEQYF. The CDR3, as DNA: TGTGCCTGGAGTGTATTCTCCAGGGAGGAGCAGTACTTC.

This clonotype was seen at least ten times. The chain couples TRBV6-6 to TRBJ2-5; weak D call: TRBD1 (6 bases). The CDR3 contains 19 residues. V lost 1 base, J lost 0 bases, and 21 bases lay in between. Germline values: CDR1 MNHNY, CDR2 SVGAGI (reference sequence). Here the CDR3 DNA reads TGTGCCAGCAGTTACTTACTACGGGACACCGCCCCGTACCAAGAGACCCAGTACTTC. Translated, it gives CASSYLLRDTAPYQETQYF.

As to this clonotype: Relative to the germline gene, one junction end is altered; a read error may explain this. The rearrangement uses TRBV7-9 and TRBJ2-7; a possible D gene is TRBD2 (6 bases). The V gene's germline CDR1 is SEHNR and CDR2 FQNEAQ (reference sequence). The CDR3 runs 15 residues. In DNA, the CDR3 is TGTGCCAGCAGCCTGCCTAGCGACCCCACCTACGGGCAGTACTTC. This encodes CASSLPSDPTYGQYF.

This clonotype was seen ten or more times. This chain joins TRBV11-2 and TRBJ2-3; tentatively, D is TRBD1 (6 bases). The CDR3 runs to 15 residues. Germline values: CDR1 SGHAT, CDR2 FQNNGV. Trimming removed 4 bases from V and 3 bases from J, with 14 bases in between. The CDR3: CASSSDLGQTDTQYF. CDR3 nucleotides: TGTGCCAGCAGCTCCGACCTAGGACAGACAGATACGCAGTATTTT.

In regard to this clonotype: The germline gene is not matched at one end of the junction; a read error may be the cause. The chain uses TRBV4-3 and TRBJ2-7; D assignment may be TRBD1 or TRBD2 (5 bases each). Germline CDR1 LGHNA, CDR2 YSLEER. The CDR3 runs 16 residues. CDR3 loop: CASGQAGTPSPYEQYF. CDR3 nucleotide sequence: TGCGCCAGCGGCCAAGCCGGGACCCCAAGCCCCTACGAGCAGTACTTC.

Remarks on this clonotype: Its ends do not fully match the called genes, so a read error is possible. This chain uses TRBV11-2 with TRBJ2-1; D gene ambiguous. The CDR3 contains 11 residues. Looked up from germline, CDR1 is SGHAT and CDR2 is FQNNGV. CDR3 residues: CTSSNYNEQFF. CDR3 nucleotide sequence: TGTACCAGCAGCAACTACAATGAGCAGTTCTTC. Variable domain in full (rest from reference TRBV11-2 and TRBJ2-1): EAGVAQSPRYKIIEKRQSVAFWCNPISGHATLYWYQQILGQGPKLLIQFQNNGVVDDSQLPKDRFSAERLKGVDSTLKIQPAKLEDSAVYLCTSSNYNEQFFGPGTRLTVL.

This clonotype has only a few counts. Here the CDR3 omits its conserved ending phenylalanine or tryptophan, so a read error is the likely source. This rearrangement joins TRBV7-6 to TRBJ2-5; 8 nucleotides match TRBD2. Looked up from germline, CDR1 is SGHVS and CDR2 is FNYEAQ. CDR3 size: 14 residues. The J segment lost 3 bases and the V segment lost 2 bases, leaving 2 bases of the junction unmatched. The CDR3 sequence: CASSLLAGEETQYL. Here the CDR3 DNA reads TGTGCCAGCAGCTTACTAGCGGGTGAAGAGACCCAGTACTTG.

The genes are TRBV30 and TRBJ1-4, with TRBD1 as a possible D gene (6 bases). CDR3 length equals 15 residues. In germline, CDR1 is GTSNPN, CDR2 SVGIG (reference sequence). The V and J ends lost 1 base and 8 bases respectively, with 17 bases between them. CDR3 residues: CAWSGGAGEGEKLFF. CDR3 nucleotides: TGTGCCTGGAGTGGGGGTGCAGGGGAAGGAGAAAAACTGTTTTTT.

The rearrangement uses TRBV20-1 and TRBJ2-6; the match to TRBD2 covers 14 bases. The CDR3 contains 21 residues. Germline values: CDR1 DFQATT, CDR2 SNEGSKA (reference sequence). V shed 0 bases, J shed 2 bases, and the junction held 12 bases outside the gene matches. The CDR3 loop is CSARDLLEGTSGRTGANVLTF. DNA for the CDR3: TGCAGTGCTAGAGATCTCCTAGAAGGGACTAGCGGGAGAACTGGGGCCAACGTCCTGACTTTC.

Ten or more counts support this clonotype. J is TRBJ2-7 and V is TRBV5-1; 7 nucleotides line up with TRBD1. V was pared by 4 bases and J by 6 bases, with 4 bases of the junction left unmatched. CDR3 length equals 12 residues. Germline V gene lookup returns CDR1 SGHRS and CDR2 YFSETQ. CDR3 nucleotides: TGCGCCAGCAGCCGACAGGGCCCCGAGCAGTACTTC. This translates into CASSRQGPEQYF.

As regards this clonotype: Since the CDR3 does not end with the conserved phenylalanine or tryptophan, this likely comes from a read error. The chain couples TRBV19 to TRBJ2-7; no firm D call. The CDR3 runs 14 residues. The germline gives CDR1 LNHDA, CDR2 SQIVND (reference sequence). The V end was cut by 3 bases, the J end by 3 bases, with 12 bases between. The CDR3 protein is CASSMRLGYYEQYL. The CDR3 DNA reads TGTGCCAGTAGTATGCGACTGGGCTACTACGAGCAGTACCTC.

With regard to this clonotype: A much larger clone lies a single base off, so this may be a read error. V gene TRBV11-2 combines with J gene TRBJ1-4; D is uncertain. Germline V gene lookup returns CDR1 SGHAT and CDR2 FQNNGV. The CDR3 totals 15 residues. The CDR3 region is CASSLVTSTNEKLVF. The CDR3, as DNA: TGTGCCAGCAGCTTGGTCACCTCAACTAATGAAAAACTGGTTTTT.

On this clonotype: It may be a read error: a sequence one base away is much more abundant. The J gene is TRBJ2-1, the V gene TRBV15, with D possibly TRBD1 on 6 matching bases. CDR1 and CDR2 (germline): LNHNV, YYDKDF (reference sequence). This CDR3 region has 14 residues. The CDR3 region has the DNA TGTGCCGCCAGCAGGGGCTTCGAGTACAATGAGCAGTTCTTC. Residues: CAASRGFEYNEQFF.

Turning to this clonotype: A much more abundant neighbour one base away suggests this may be a read error. The chain links TRBV5-4 to TRBJ2-5; D is ambiguous. CDR3 size: 11 residues. The germline V gene encodes CDR1 SGHNT and CDR2 YYREEE (reference sequence). Here the CDR3 reads CTSSWRETQYF. The CDR3 DNA is TGTACCAGCAGCTGGCGGGAGACCCAGTACTTC.

This clonotype showed up many times. The rearrangement links TRBV6-2 or TRBV6-3 to TRBJ2-7, with 7 bases lining up with TRBD1. There are 16 residues in the CDR3. Trimming cost V 6 bases and J 2 bases; bases outside gene matches: 13. The germline V gene encodes CDR1 MNHEY and CDR2 SVGEGT. The CDR3 spells CASSPLRTGRTYEQYF. In DNA, the CDR3 is TGTGCCAGCAGCCCGTTACGGACAGGAAGGACCTACGAGCAGTACTTC.

This clonotype was seen at least ten times. The V call is TRBV20-1, the J call TRBJ2-7, with D possibly matching TRBD2 (5 bases). Germline V gene lookup returns CDR1 DFQATT and CDR2 SNEGSKA (reference sequence). The CDR3 loop spans 11 amino acids. Trimming shortened V by 0 bases and J by 7 bases, and 7 bases separated the two germline ends. In DNA form, the CDR3 reads TGCAGTGCTAGAGATTGGGAGGAGCAGTACTTC. Protein sequence: CSARDWEEQYF.

In this sample, this clonotype turned up many times. The chain couples TRBV7-8 to TRBJ2-7; D is unclear. CDR1 and CDR2 from the germline V gene are SGHVS and FQNEAQ. The CDR3 extends over 15 amino acids. Trimming took off 4 bases at V and 4 bases at J, with 17 bases between the two ends. The CDR3 is CASSSQWTDQYEQYF. Here the CDR3 DNA reads TGTGCCAGCAGCTCGCAATGGACCGATCAGTACGAGCAGTACTTC.

In its sample, this clonotype was seen many times. The chain links TRBV14 to TRBJ2-3, with D tentatively TRBD2 (5 bases). Per the germline V gene, CDR1 is SGHDN and CDR2 is FVKESK. The CDR3 is 15 residues long. Trimming removed 0 bases from V and 5 bases from J, with 12 bases in between. The CDR3 coding sequence is TGTGCCAGCAGCCAAGAGGCTAGCCACCGAGATACGCAGTATTTT. As protein: CASSQEASHRDTQYF.